The rows below give T cell receptor beta chains drawn from one sample of a study of T cells after yellow fever vaccination. TCRdb re-derived calls from the 5' RACE reads in MiXCR, one entry per CDR3 protein. The table records a few hundred thousand distinct CDR3 sequences, 4% of them present only once. The sample in question was PBMCs, obtained 5 days after the yellow fever booster vaccination. The origin of the receptors is a man between 18 and 29 years old who received the YFV17D yellow fever vaccine. Each CDR3 is given with its conserved first and last residue. D genes are given only for firm matches. Only part of the rows carry a size: once, few, many, or a class if the clone is expanded.

>TRBV2|TRBJ1-2|NA|many
TGTGCCAGCCGATCTAAGGAGGGCTACACCTTC
CASRSKEGYTF
>TRBV4-1|TRBJ1-3|NA|few
TGCGCCAGCAGCCCCGTCTCTGGAAACACCATATATTTT
CASSPVSGNTIYF
>TRBV12-3/TRBV12-4|TRBJ2-3|NA|NA
TGTGCCAGCAGTTTAAATCCGGCAAGAGATACGCAGTATTTT
CASSLNPARDTQYF
>TRBV20-1|TRBJ1-6|TRBD1|NA
TGCAGTGCTAGCGCTGACAGGGTCTTTTCACCCCTCCACTTT
CSASADRVFSPLHF
>TRBV3-1|TRBJ2-5|NA|NA
TGTGCCAGCAGCCAAGACCAAGAGACCCAGTACTTC
CASSQDQETQYF
>TRBV4-1|TRBJ1-1|NA|few
TGCGCCAGCAGCCAAGAGGCCTCATCTGTTAACACTGAAGCTTTCTTT
CASSQEASSVNTEAFF
>TRBV2|TRBJ2-3|NA|few
TGTGCCAGCAGTGAGACGCTCGGGCCCACAGATACGCAGTATTTT
CASSETLGPTDTQYF
>TRBV15|TRBJ1-4|TRBD1|NA
TGTGCCACCAGCAGAGATCGGGGGACAGGGGGAATAGGACTGTTTTTT
CATSRDRGTGGIGLFF
>TRBV20-1|TRBJ1-2|TRBD1|many
TGCAGTGCGGACGGGACAGGGAGTTCTAACTATGGCTACACCTTC
CSADGTGSSNYGYTF
>TRBV20-1|TRBJ1-5|NA|few
TGCAGTGCTAGAGAGGGGACCGACCCCGGTCAGCCCCAGCATTTT
CSAREGTDPGQPQHF
>TRBV27|TRBJ2-1|NA|NA
TGTGCCAGCAGATCGGGTAGTGTGGGGGGCGGCTTGAGTGAGCAGTTCTTC
CASRSGSVGGGLSEQFF
>TRBV20-1|TRBJ2-3|NA|few
TGCAGTGTCCGGGACACCTACACAGATACGCAGTATTTT
CSVRDTYTDTQYF
>TRBV29-1|TRBJ2-2|TRBD2|NA
TGCAGCGTTGAGGGACTAGCGGGAGGTACCGGGGAGCTGTTTTTT
CSVEGLAGGTGELFF
>TRBV5-1|TRBJ1-1|NA|many
TGCGCCAGCAGCTTGGCCGGGGCAGGGAACACTGAAGCTTTCTTT
CASSLAGAGNTEAFF
>TRBV10-1|TRBJ1-1|NA|few
TGCGCCAGCAGTGAGTCTACAGGGCGGACTGAAGCTTTCTTT
CASSESTGRTEAFF
>TRBV28|TRBJ2-2|NA|many
TGTGCCAGCAGTCTGACCCATAACACCGGGGAGCTGTTTTTT
CASSLTHNTGELFF
>TRBV6-5|TRBJ2-7|NA|many
TGTGCCAGCAGTTACACAGGACATACCGAGCAGTACTTC
CASSYTGHTEQYF
>TRBV9|TRBJ1-6|NA|NA
TGTGCCAGCAGCGCACAGGTCGACGAGTCACCCCTCCACTTT
CASSAQVDESPLHF
>TRBV7-9|TRBJ1-1|NA|few
TGTGCCAGCAGCTTACAGGGGTTGCCTGAAGCTTTCTTT
CASSLQGLPEAFF
>TRBV9|TRBJ2-7|NA|many
TGTGCCAGCAGCCCCCTTGAGACCTCCTACGAGCAGTACTTC
CASSPLETSYEQYF
>TRBV20-1|TRBJ2-7|NA|many
TGCAGTGCTCAGGACCGGACGCCCGAGCAGTACTTC
CSAQDRTPEQYF
>TRBV5-1|TRBJ2-2|TRBD2|few
TGCGCCAGCAGTAGAAGCGGGGCGAACACCGGGGAGCTGTTTTTT
CASSRSGANTGELFF
>TRBV7-2|TRBJ1-6|NA|many
TGTGCCAGCAGCCTAATGGACTCCTATAATTCACCCCTCCACTTT
CASSLMDSYNSPLHF
>TRBV12-3/TRBV12-4|TRBJ1-2|TRBD1|NA
TGTGCCAGCAGTTTACGGACAGGGGTCGACTATGGCTACACCTTC
CASSLRTGVDYGYTF
>TRBV2|TRBJ1-6|NA|few
TGTGCCAGCACCCCGGGCCTCGGGGCGCCCCTCCACTTT
CASTPGLGAPLHF
>TRBV4-1|TRBJ2-7|TRBD2|many
TGCGCCAGCACCTTGGCGGGGGATTCCTCCTACGAGCAGTACTTC
CASTLAGDSSYEQYF
>TRBV5-1|TRBJ2-1|TRBD2|NA
TGCGCCAGCAGCGCCGAACCCGGGGGGAGCTCCTACAATGAGCAGTTCTTC
CASSAEPGGSSYNEQFF
>TRBV7-2|TRBJ2-5|NA|NA
TGTGCCAGCAGTCCCCGGCGACGGAACCAAGAGACCCAGTACTTC
CASSPRRRNQETQYF
>TRBV10-3|TRBJ1-6|TRBD1|NA
TGTGCCATCAGTGAGGGTGACAGGGGGCATAATTCACCCCTCCACTTT
CAISEGDRGHNSPLHF
>TRBV5-1|TRBJ2-3|NA|few
TGCGCCAGCAGCTTCCTCGGGTTGAGGGGTGGAACAGATACGCAGTATTTT
CASSFLGLRGGTDTQYF
>TRBV27|TRBJ1-6|NA|many
TGTGCCAGCAGTTTCGATAGGGAGCGATCACCCCTCCACTTT
CASSFDRERSPLHF
>TRBV9|TRBJ1-2|NA|many
TGTGCCAGCAGCGTAGCGGCAGGGCGGGGCTACACCTTC
CASSVAAGRGYTF
>TRBV19|TRBJ2-7|NA|few
TGTGCCAGTAAGGGATTTGGACCCTACTACGAGCAGTACTTC
CASKGFGPYYEQYF
>TRBV6-2/TRBV6-3|TRBJ2-2|NA|many
TGTGCCAGCAGTTATACCTACACCGGGGAGCTGTTTTTT
CASSYTYTGELFF
>TRBV21-1|TRBJ2-1|NA|NA
TGTGCCAGCAGGGGTATATGGGGGGACTCCTACAATGAGCAGTTCTTC
CASRGIWGDSYNEQFF
>TRBV28|TRBJ2-3|NA|NA
TGTGCCAGCACCAGCGCGGGGGCCTTACAGTATTTT
CASTSAGALQYF
>TRBV20-1|TRBJ2-5|TRBD2|few
TGCAGTGCGAGACCCCTAGCGGGGGCCGGGGAGACCCAGTACTTC
CSARPLAGAGETQYF
>TRBV7-9|TRBJ2-3|TRBD2|few
TGTGCCAGCAGCTTAACACTAGCGGGGGGACCTGATACGCAGTATTTT
CASSLTLAGGPDTQYF
>TRBV12-3/TRBV12-4|TRBJ2-7|NA|many
TGTGCCAGCAGTAGGGGGGGATCCTACGAGCAGTACTTC
CASSRGGSYEQYF
>TRBV18|TRBJ2-7|TRBD2|few
TGTGCCAGCTCACTCGCTAGCGGGAGTTACGAGCAGTACTTC
CASSLASGSYEQYF
>TRBV4-1|TRBJ2-7|NA|NA
TGCGCCAGCAGCCACCTGTGGTCGGGGCGTTCCTACGAGCAGTACTTC
CASSHLWSGRSYEQYF
>TRBV7-2|TRBJ2-5|NA|many
TGTGCCAGCAGGAAATGGGGGGGCGCGAAGACCCAGTACTTC
CASRKWGGAKTQYF
>TRBV25-1|TRBJ1-2|NA|many
TGTGCCAGCAGTGACCCCCCAGGCAGAACTAACTATGGCTACACCTTC
CASSDPPGRTNYGYTF
>TRBV12-3/TRBV12-4|TRBJ2-5|TRBD2|few
TGTGCCAGCAGTTTGGGTTCGGGGAGGCGGGGGGGTGGAGAGACCCAGTACTTC
CASSLGSGRRGGGETQYF
>TRBV7-2|TRBJ1-2|NA|many
TGTGCCAGCAGCCCTACAGTCTTATCCGGCTACACCTTC
CASSPTVLSGYTF